One T cell receptor beta chain is described in this entry. Terminally differentiated effector memory CD45RA+ cells were excluded by CCR7 positive selection of CD45RO-negative cells. The CDR3 is 19 residues long. Trimming took 1 base from V and 6 from J; bases not matched to a gene: 20. Germline V CDR1 and CDR2: SEHNR, FQNEAQ (reference sequence). Clones were read by immunoSEQ multiplex PCR, and TCRdb kept only the in-frame ones, dropping some. The sample holds millions of clones, approximately 94% seen once. The data were obtained in a study of shared clonotypes between healthy human individuals. Study overall: The study used three CD4 naive, three CD4 memory, two CD8 naive and one CD8 memory plate per donor.

Sample: naive CD8+ T cells sorted from blood. The sequence derives from a young man in good health. This chain uses TRBV7-9 with TRBJ2-7, with TRBD1 matching 8 bases. CDR3 nucleotide sequence: TGTGCCAGCAGCTTAGAGCGAGGGGTCAGGGGGCCCAAAGTCGGCGAGCAGTACTTC. It encodes CASSLERGVRGPKVGEQYF.